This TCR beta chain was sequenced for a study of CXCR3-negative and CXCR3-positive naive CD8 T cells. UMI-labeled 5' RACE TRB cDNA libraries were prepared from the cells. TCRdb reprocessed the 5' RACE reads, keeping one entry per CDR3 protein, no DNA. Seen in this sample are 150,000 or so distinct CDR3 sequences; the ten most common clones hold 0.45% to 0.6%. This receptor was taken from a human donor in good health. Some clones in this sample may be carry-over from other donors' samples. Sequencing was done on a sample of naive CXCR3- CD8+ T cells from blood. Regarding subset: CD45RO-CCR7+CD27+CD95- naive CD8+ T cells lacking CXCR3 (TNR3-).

CDR3 in amino acids: CASRYTRNSDEQFF. The V call is TRBV28, the J call TRBJ2-1; with no DNA, the TCRdb D assignment of TRBD2 cannot be verified. Germline loops: CDR1 MDHEN, CDR2 SYDVKM. The CDR3 contains 14 residues.